Listed here are 9 T cell receptor beta chains from one sample, sequenced in a study of T cells in Graves' hyperthyroidism and ophthalmopathy. RNA transcripts yielded amplified TCR beta CDR3 regions. With the HTBI primer set, the TCR CDR3 went through a first round of RT-PCR. One entry per CDR3 protein, called by TCRdb with MiXCR from the multiplex PCR reads. The profile shows roughly 500,000 distinct CDR3 sequences, about half of them singletons. Sequences were obtained from peripheral blood or thyroid tissue (not recorded which). The source is an adult woman with Graves' disease, either hyperthyroidism or ophthalmopathy (not recorded which).

This clonotype was seen ten or more times. The genes are TRBV4-1 and TRBJ2-7; no firm D call. In germline, CDR1 is MGHRA, CDR2 YSYEKL. The V end was cut by 0 bases, the J end by 2 bases, with 8 bases between. The CDR3 loop spans 14 amino acids. Written as DNA, the CDR3 is TGCGCCAGCAGCCAAGAAGTATTGGCCTACGAGCAGTACTTC. Residues: CASSQEVLAYEQYF.

This clonotype was observed many times. J is TRBJ1-2 and V is TRBV5-6; TRBD1 matches at 8 bases. The CDR3 is made up of 14 amino acids. Germline CDR1 SGHDT, CDR2 YYEEEE. With V trimmed by 5 bases and J by 4 bases, 7 bases remained unmatched. The CDR3: CASRPVQGVYGYTF. The DNA of the CDR3 is TGTGCCAGCAGACCTGTACAGGGGGTCTATGGCTACACCTTC.

The genes are TRBV7-9 and TRBJ2-7, with D perhaps given as TRBD1 or TRBD2 (7 bases each). Trimming pared 8 bases from V and 2 bases from J, leaving 25 bases between. CDR1 and CDR2 from the germline V gene are SEHNR and FQNEAQ (reference sequence). CDR3 length: 17 amino acids. The CDR3 protein is CASGTDSLGLVPYEQYF. The CDR3 DNA reads as TGTGCCAGCGGGACAGATTCCCTCGGACTAGTTCCCTACGAGCAGTACTTC. Drawing the rest from reference TRBV7-9 and TRBJ2-7, the complete variable domain is DTGVSQNPRHKITKRGQNVTFRCDPISEHNRLYWYRQTLGQGPEFLTYFQNEAQLEKSRLLSDRFSAERPKGSFSTLEIQRTEQGDSAMYLCASGTDSLGLVPYEQYFGPGTRLTVT.

Concerning this clonotype: An end of the junction differs from the germline gene, which may be a read error. The chain joins TRBV7-2 to TRBJ1-4, with no clear D. The CDR3 runs 10 residues. Germline assignment: CDR1 SGHTA and CDR2 FQGNSA. The DNA for the CDR3 is TGTGCCAGCAGCATTGGACCCGTTTCGTTT. It is translated as CASSIGPVSF.

The sample holds a few counts of this clonotype. This rearrangement joins TRBV5-1 to TRBJ2-5, with 8 nucleotides matching TRBD2. The CDR3 consists of 15 residues. The trim removed 2 bases at V and 3 bases at J, leaving 6 bases unmatched. Germline CDR1 and CDR2: SGHRS and YFSETQ. The CDR3 is CASSFTAGVEETQYF. The CDR3 nucleotides are TGCGCCAGCAGCTTTACAGCGGGAGTTGAAGAGACCCAGTACTTC.

The chain combines TRBV20-1 with TRBJ1-1; 10 bases align to TRBD1. The CDR3 length is 12 residues. Germline V gene lookup returns CDR1 DFQATT and CDR2 SNEGSKA (reference sequence). The DNA of the CDR3 is TGCAGGGAACCGCGACAGGGGGCGCGAGCTTTCTTT. This encodes CREPRQGARAFF.

In its sample, this clonotype was seen a few times. The genes are TRBV4-1 and TRBJ2-2; 7 bases match TRBD2. The CDR3 covers 13 residues. Germline-derived CDR1 and CDR2 are MGHRA and YSYEKL. The V and J ends lost 2 bases and 7 bases, in that order; junction bases with no gene match: 1. This chain's CDR3 is CASSQREVGELFF. In DNA, the CDR3 is TGCGCCAGCAGCCAACGGGAGGTCGGGGAGCTGTTTTTT.

Regarding this clonotype: A junction boundary mismatches the germline segment, possibly from a read error. This chain uses TRBV5-5 with TRBJ1-2; D is undetermined. The CDR3 contains 14 residues. Looked up from germline, CDR1 is SGHKS and CDR2 is YYEKEE (reference sequence). The CDR3, as DNA: TGTGCCAGCAGCTCCTGGACGGATAACTATGGCAACACCTTC. Residues: CASSSWTDNYGNTF.

The rearrangement uses TRBV7-9 and TRBJ2-5, with D possibly TRBD2 on 6 matching bases. CDR3 length: 15 amino acids. Trimming left V 3 bases short and J 3 bases short, with 14 bases between. Germline loops: CDR1 SEHNR, CDR2 FQNEAQ (reference sequence). CDR3 bases: TGTGCCAGCAGCTTCGTGGAGGGAGCGGAAGAGACCCAGTACTTC. It translates to CASSFVEGAEETQYF. Using reference TRBV7-9 and TRBJ2-5 for the parts outside the CDR3, the full variable domain is DTGVSQNPRHKITKRGQNVTFRCDPISEHNRLYWYRQTLGQGPEFLTYFQNEAQLEKSRLLSDRFSAERPKGSFSTLEIQRTEQGDSAMYLCASSFVEGAEETQYFGPGTRLLVL.